The present T cell receptor (beta chain) was sequenced within a study of T cell changes during pregnancy in multiple sclerosis. Germline-derived CDR1 and CDR2 are SGHRS and YFSETQ. The V gene lost 2 bases and the J gene lost 8 bases, with 8 bases spanning the gap. CDR3 size: 12 residues. TCRdb's copy holds only in-frame clones and misses some; the assay was immunoSEQ multiplex PCR. The table lists approximately 32,000 clones, approximately 89% of them singletons. The J gene is TRBJ2-1, the V gene TRBV5-1; D not resolved. This clonotype was obtained from a female donor with multiple sclerosis, enrolled in a pregnancy study. The specimen was CD8+ T cells from peripheral blood mononuclear cells, collected in the first trimester of pregnancy. DNA of the CDR3: TGCGCCAGCAGCTTCAAGGCGGATGAGCAGTTCTTC. The encoded protein is CASSFKADEQFF. Supplemented by reference TRBV5-1 and TRBJ2-1, the full variable domain reads KAGVTQTPRYLIKTRGQQVTLSCSPISGHRSVSWYQQTPGQGLQFLFEYFSETQRNKGNFPGRFSGRQFSNSRSEMNVSTLELGDSALYLCASSFKADEQFFGPGTRLTVL.